This T cell receptor (beta chain) emerged from a study of PD-1 blockade in classical Hodgkin lymphoma. Study-level background: Patients had nivolumab dosed at 3 mg/kg, delivered intravenously every 2 weeks. Whole-study findings and limits: Patients starting nivolumab under 1 year after ASCT were excluded. By C4D1 there was a significant rise in CD4+ TCR diversity but not in CD8+ TCR diversity.

Germline V gene lookup returns CDR1 MNHNY and CDR2 SVGAGI (reference sequence). This CDR3 has 13 amino acids. The germline V and J ends were trimmed by 0 bases and 6 bases, with 9 bases remaining between them. Relapse was seen in all patients after autologous stem cell transplantation, and brentuximab vedotin exposure was variable. The study recorded best responses of complete response, partial response or progressive disease. Sequencing used immunoSEQ multiplex PCR; TCRdb keeps in-frame clones, though not all of them. The data show 120,000 to 150,000 clones, around four fifths seen once. As for this clone: Its antigen is unidentified.

The chain couples TRBV6-6 to TRBJ2-7; D uncertain. The source material was peripheral blood mononuclear cells (PBMCs), sampled before the second cycle of nivolumab. This receptor was identified in a human donor with classical Hodgkin lymphoma. The CDR3 region has the DNA TGTGCCAGCAGTTACTCGATTAGTCGCGAGCAGTACTTC. The encoded protein is CASSYSISREQYF.